Here is one T cell receptor (beta chain) with its context. The target antigen is unknown. Of the isolated RNA, all was reverse transcribed, and so the sequenced material was expressed TCRB transcripts. Profiled with immunoSEQ multiplex PCR; TCRdb holds only in-frame clones, not every one. The sample carries around 150,000 clones, almost 65% recorded once. This sample stems from a study of beta chain features in type 1 diabetes. Overall study findings and caveats: All four CD4+ subsets of Type 1 diabetes patients contained TCRB CDR3s that were moderately but significantly shorter.

Trimming stripped 6 bases from V and 2 bases from J, with 7 bases between. The CDR3 is 12 amino acids. Germline CDR1 is SNHLY and CDR2 is FYNNEI. This TCR was recovered from a man younger than 40 with type 1 diabetes. The sample was naive CD4+ T cells from blood. The gene calls are TRBV2 and TRBJ1-1; unclear D gene. This CDR3 is CASRAGNTEAFF. The DNA of the CDR3 is TGTGCCAGCAGGGCAGGCAACACTGAAGCTTTCTTT.